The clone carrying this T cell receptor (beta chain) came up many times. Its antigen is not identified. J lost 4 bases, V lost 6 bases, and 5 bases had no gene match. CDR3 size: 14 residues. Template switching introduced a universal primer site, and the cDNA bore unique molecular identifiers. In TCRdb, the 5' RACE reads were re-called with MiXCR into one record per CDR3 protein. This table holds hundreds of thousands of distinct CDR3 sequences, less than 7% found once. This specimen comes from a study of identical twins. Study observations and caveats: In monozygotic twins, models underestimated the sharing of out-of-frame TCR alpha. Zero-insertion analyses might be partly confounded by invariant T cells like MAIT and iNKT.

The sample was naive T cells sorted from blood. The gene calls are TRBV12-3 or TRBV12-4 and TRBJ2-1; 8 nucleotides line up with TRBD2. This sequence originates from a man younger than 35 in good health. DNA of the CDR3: TGTGCCAGCAGCCCGGGAGGGGTATACAATGAGCAGTTCTTC. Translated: CASSPGGVYNEQFF.